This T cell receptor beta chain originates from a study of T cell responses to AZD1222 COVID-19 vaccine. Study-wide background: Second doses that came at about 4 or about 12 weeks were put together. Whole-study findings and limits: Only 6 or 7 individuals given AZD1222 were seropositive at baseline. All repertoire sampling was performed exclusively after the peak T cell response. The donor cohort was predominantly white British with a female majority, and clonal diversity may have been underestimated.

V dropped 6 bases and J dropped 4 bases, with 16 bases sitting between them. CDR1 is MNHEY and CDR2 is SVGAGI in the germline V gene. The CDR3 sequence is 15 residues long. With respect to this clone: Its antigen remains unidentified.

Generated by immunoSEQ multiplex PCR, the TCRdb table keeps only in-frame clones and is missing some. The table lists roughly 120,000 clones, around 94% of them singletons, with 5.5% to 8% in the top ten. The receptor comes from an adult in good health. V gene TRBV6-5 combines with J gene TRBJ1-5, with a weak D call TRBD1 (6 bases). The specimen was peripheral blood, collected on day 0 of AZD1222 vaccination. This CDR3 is CASRGDRSSNQPQHF. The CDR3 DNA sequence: TGTGCCAGCAGAGGAGACAGGTCTTCTAATCAGCCCCAGCATTTT.